Shown below are 19 T cell receptor beta chains from a single sample sequenced in a study of OX40 agonist ivuxolimab in advanced cancers. Libraries were built with the immunoSEQ multiplex PCR assay. In TCRdb, the immuneACCESS table is reduced to in-frame sequences with V and J assigned. These tables do not hold every clone; where another copy was compared, an unresolved V gene accounts for under half, and the others remain unexplained. In all, the sample holds tens of thousands of clones, and about 85% of those were seen once. 1.3% of the sample lies in the top ten. Sequencing was performed on CD4+ or CD8+ T cells sorted from blood, taken in a trial of the OX40 agonist ivuxolimab. The receptor source for this set is an adult with an advanced solid tumor such as melanoma, head and neck, liver or kidney cancer.

The chain has TRBV30 and TRBJ1-6; possibly TRBD1 for D (6 bases). The CDR3 spans 13 residues. Trimming took 8 bases from V and 5 from J, leaving 13 bases between them. Per germline, CDR1 GTSNPN and CDR2 SVGIG (reference sequence). The CDR3 sequence: CAGRRTDNSPLHF. DNA of the CDR3: TGTGCCGGGCGGCGGACAGATAATTCACCCCTCCACTTT.

The chain is built from TRBV10-1 and TRBJ2-3, with 8 bases lining up with TRBD2. Germline CDR1 WNHNN, CDR2 SYGVQD (reference sequence). With V trimmed by 2 bases and J by 8 bases, 9 bases remained unmatched. CDR3 length: 15 residues. This CDR3 is CASSEISGSGGTQYF. The CDR3 region has the DNA TGCGCCAGCAGTGAGATAAGCGGGAGCGGCGGTACGCAGTATTTT.

V and J are TRBV19 and TRBJ1-5; D uncertain. The V end lost 8 bases, the J end lost 1 base, and 6 bases lay between the germline ends. Germline V lookup: CDR1 LNHDA, CDR2 SQIVND (reference sequence). The CDR3 extends over 12 amino acids. The CDR3 nucleotides are TGTGCCAGTGGAGGGAGCAATCAGCCCCAGCATTTT. Protein product: CASGGSNQPQHF.

V gene TRBV7-3 combines with J gene TRBJ1-1; the D gene is possibly TRBD1 (5 bases). The ends were cut back, 0 bases at V and 8 bases at J, with 28 bases in the middle. CDR3 length: 19 amino acids. The germline gives CDR1 SGHTA, CDR2 FQGTGA. The CDR3 here is CASSLTGGGVSRAVLEAFF. The DNA of the CDR3 is TGTGCCAGCAGCTTAACGGGAGGAGGGGTGAGCAGGGCGGTCCTAGAAGCTTTCTTT.

The rearrangement links TRBV6-5 to TRBJ2-7; tentatively, D is TRBD2 (5 bases). The CDR3 extends over 13 amino acids. Trimming removed 5 bases from V and 5 bases from J, with 13 bases in between. Germline V gives CDR1 MNHEY, CDR2 SVGAGI. CDR3 protein: CASSQLRGNEQYF. In DNA, the CDR3 is TGTGCCAGCAGTCAGTTACGAGGGAACGAGCAGTACTTC.

This chain joins TRBV9 and TRBJ1-1; D is unclear. Trimming shortened V by 1 base and J by 0 bases, and 4 bases separated the two germline ends. The CDR3 is 13 amino acids. Germline V gene data show CDR1 as SGDLS and CDR2 as YYNGEE. CDR3 region: CASSVQMNTEAFF. For the CDR3, the DNA is TGTGCCAGCAGCGTACAAATGAACACTGAAGCTTTCTTT. The variable domain in full, completed from reference TRBV9 and TRBJ1-1, reads DSGVTQTPKHLITATGQRVTLRCSPRSGDLSVYWYQQSLDQGLQFLIQYYNGEERAKGNILERFSAQQFPDLHSELNLSSLELGDSALYFCASSVQMNTEAFFGQGTRLTVV.

CDR3 bases: TGTGCCAGCAGCTCTCAGGACTATGGCTACACCTTC. Its protein is CASSSQDYGYTF. The chain employs TRBV5-4 and TRBJ1-2; D is ambiguous. Looked up from germline, CDR1 is SGHNT and CDR2 is YYREEE (reference sequence). The V and J ends lost 3 bases and 3 bases respectively, with 6 bases between them. The CDR3 sequence is 12 residues long.

The chain uses TRBV7-3 and TRBJ2-5; TRBD1 aligns across 9 bases. Germline lookup yields CDR1 SGHTA and CDR2 FQGTGA. V lost 5 bases, J lost 4 bases, and 11 bases stayed unmatched. The CDR3 covers 16 residues. CDR3 residues: CASSPAGGTGSETQYF. The CDR3 nucleotides are TGTGCCAGCAGCCCCGCCGGAGGGACAGGGTCAGAGACCCAGTACTTC.

This clone appeared a few times. CDR3 sequence reads: CASSLAWDRRSGGYTF. CDR3 bases: TGCGCCAGCAGCTTGGCCTGGGACAGGCGGTCTGGTGGCTACACCTTC. This chain uses TRBV5-1 with TRBJ1-2; 8 positions match TRBD1. Germline CDR1 and CDR2: SGHRS and YFSETQ. The CDR3 totals 16 residues. With V trimmed by 0 bases and J by 7 bases, 11 bases remained unmatched.

This rearrangement joins TRBV5-6 to TRBJ1-1; TRBD1 might be the D (6 bases). CDR1 is SGHDT and CDR2 is YYEEEE in the germline V gene. The CDR3 loop spans 15 amino acids. The V end lost 0 bases, the J end lost 2 bases, and 11 bases lay between the germline ends. The CDR3: CASSLGGGANTEAFF. The CDR3, as DNA: TGTGCCAGCAGCTTGGGAGGGGGGGCCAACACTGAAGCTTTCTTT.

V is TRBV19 and J is TRBJ2-2, with a weak D call TRBD1 (8 bases). With 5 bases removed from V and 3 bases from J, the gap between germline ends came to 16 bases. This CDR3 is built from 16 residues. CDR1 is LNHDA and CDR2 is SQIVND in the germline V gene (reference sequence). Written as DNA, the CDR3 is TGTGCCAGTAGTCTCCGACAGGGGAGGGACACCGGGGAGCTGTTTTTT. It codes for CASSLRQGRDTGELFF.

The chain links TRBV21-1 to TRBJ1-5. TRBV21-1 is flagged as a pseudogene. There are 12 residues in the CDR3. CDR3 amino acids: CARGGTHQPQHF. CDR3 coding DNA: TGTGCCAGGGGGGGGACTCATCAGCCCCAGCATTTT.

This chain connects TRBV9 to TRBJ1-2; tentatively, D is TRBD1 (5 bases). V lost 4 bases and J lost 8, with 15 bases in between. The CDR3 is made up of 13 amino acids. Looked up from germline, CDR1 is SGDLS and CDR2 is YYNGEE. The CDR3 DNA is TGTGCCAGCAGCCCTCAGGGCGTGGGGGGCTACACCTTC. Translating it yields CASSPQGVGGYTF.

The chain couples TRBV5-1 to TRBJ2-7; 8 nucleotides agree with TRBD1. V lost 3 bases, J lost 4 bases, and 9 bases stayed unmatched. The CDR3 is 15 residues long. Germline values: CDR1 SGHRS, CDR2 YFSETQ. Here the CDR3 DNA reads TGCGCCAGCAGCTGGACAGGGAGTGGGGTATACGAGCAGTACTTC. Translation: CASSWTGSGVYEQYF.

V gene TRBV9 combines with J gene TRBJ2-5; D remains unclear. The CDR3 is made up of 13 amino acids. The germline V gene encodes CDR1 SGDLS and CDR2 YYNGEE. V lost 1 base, J lost 5 bases, and 9 bases lay in between. The CDR3 spells CASSVSLGETQYF. The CDR3 coding sequence is TGTGCCAGCAGCGTAAGTTTAGGGGAGACCCAGTACTTC.

The chain links TRBV14 to TRBJ2-4, with D unresolved. There are 15 residues in the CDR3. Trimming took 4 bases from V and 1 from J, leaving 11 bases between them. CDR1 is SGHDN, CDR2 FVKESK, per germline. This CDR3 reads CASSPPGSAKNIQYF. For the CDR3, the DNA is TGTGCCAGCAGCCCCCCCGGGTCCGCCAAAAACATTCAGTACTTC. Full variable domain (rest looked up from reference TRBV14 and TRBJ2-4): EAGVTQFPSHSVIEKGQTVTLRCDPISGHDNLYWYRRVMGKEIKFLLHFVKESKQDESGMPNNRFLAERTGGTYSTLKVQPAELEDSGVYFCASSPPGSAKNIQYFGAGTRLSVL.

J is TRBJ2-5 and V is TRBV15; the D gene is possibly TRBD1 (6 bases). The V gene's germline CDR1 is LNHNV and CDR2 YYDKDF (reference sequence). V was cut by 1 base and J by 1 base, with 13 bases left in between. This CDR3 has 16 amino acids. The CDR3 loop is CATSRGEQGAQETQYF. In DNA form, the CDR3 reads TGTGCCACCAGCAGAGGGGAACAGGGAGCCCAAGAGACCCAGTACTTC.

This clone was recorded once. The chain carries TRBV5-1 and TRBJ1-2; 7 positions agree with TRBD1. V lost 0 bases and J lost 6; bases outside the gene matches: 5. The CDR3 is made up of 14 amino acids. Germline CDR1 reads SGHRS; CDR2 reads YFSETQ. CDR3 DNA sequence: TGCGCCAGCAGCTTGGGGGGACAGACTGATGGCTACACCTTC. Amino acid sequence: CASSLGGQTDGYTF.

The gene calls are TRBV4-3 and TRBJ1-2, with a possible D match to TRBD1 (6 bases). CDR3 size: 18 residues. CDR1 is LGHNA and CDR2 is YSLEER in the germline V gene. V was clipped by 3 bases and J by 5 bases, with 25 bases between them. The chain's CDR3 is CASSHLATGRREGYGYTF. In DNA, the CDR3 is TGCGCCAGCAGCCACCTAGCCACAGGGCGGCGTGAGGGGTATGGCTACACCTTC.